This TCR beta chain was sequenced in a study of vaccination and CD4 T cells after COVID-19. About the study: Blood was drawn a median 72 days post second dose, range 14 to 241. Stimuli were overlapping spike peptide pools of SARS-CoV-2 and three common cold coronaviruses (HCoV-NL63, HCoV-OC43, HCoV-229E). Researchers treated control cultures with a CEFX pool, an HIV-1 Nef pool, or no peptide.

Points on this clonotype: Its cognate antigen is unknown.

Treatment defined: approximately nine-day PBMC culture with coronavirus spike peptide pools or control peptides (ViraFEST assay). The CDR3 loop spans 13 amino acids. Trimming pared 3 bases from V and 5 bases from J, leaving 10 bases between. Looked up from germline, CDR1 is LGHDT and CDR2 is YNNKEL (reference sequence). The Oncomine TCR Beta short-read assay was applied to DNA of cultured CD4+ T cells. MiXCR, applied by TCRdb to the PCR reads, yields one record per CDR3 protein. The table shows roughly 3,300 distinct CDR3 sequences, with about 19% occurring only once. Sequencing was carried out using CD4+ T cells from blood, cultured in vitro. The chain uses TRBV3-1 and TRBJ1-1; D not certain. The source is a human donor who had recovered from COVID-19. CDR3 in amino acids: CASSQGGGTEAFF. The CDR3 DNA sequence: TGTGCCAGCAGCCAGGGAGGCGGAACTGAAGCTTTCTTT. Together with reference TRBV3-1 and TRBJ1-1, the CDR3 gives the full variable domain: DTAVSQTPKYLVTQMGNDKSIKCEQNLGHDTMYWYKQDSKKFLKIMFSYNNKELIINETVPNRFSPKSPDKAHLNLHINSLELGDSAVYFCASSQGGGTEAFFGQGTRLTVV.